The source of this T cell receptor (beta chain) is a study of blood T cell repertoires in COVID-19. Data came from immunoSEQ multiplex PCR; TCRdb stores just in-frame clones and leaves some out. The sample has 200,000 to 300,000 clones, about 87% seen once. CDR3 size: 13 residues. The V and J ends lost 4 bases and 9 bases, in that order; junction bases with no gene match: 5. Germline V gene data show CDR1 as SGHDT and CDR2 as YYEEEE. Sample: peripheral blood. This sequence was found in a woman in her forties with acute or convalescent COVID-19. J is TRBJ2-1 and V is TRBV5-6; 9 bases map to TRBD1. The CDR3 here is CASSPGQGFEQFF. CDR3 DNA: TGTGCCAGCAGCCCCGGACAGGGGTTTGAGCAGTTCTTC.